This T cell receptor beta chain is from a study of cytomegalovirus exposure and HLA in healthy donors (dated by TCRdb to 2015 to 2018). In terms of the full investigation: An earlier analysis of under 600 of the donors reported 276 Gb of sequence data and around 110 million unique TCR beta sequences from 150 million to 200 million T cells. An early release that covered roughly 600 HLA-typed donors contained approximately 290 gigabases of sequencing data and tens of millions of unique TCR sequences. The number of typed donors differed by locus: roughly 629-640 for A, B, C, DRB1 and DQB1; approximately 540 for DQA1; around 610 for DPA1; and some 470 for DPB1. Every repertoire in the discovery cohort had been generated on one and the same sequencing platform. Of the 300 to 500 genotyped donors, 65% to 90% were placed in the genetic ancestry cluster associated with self-reported Caucasian donors. To predict cytomegalovirus infection status, the study combined high-throughput TCR immunosequencing, statistical association of individual TCRs with disease status, and machine learning. Both class I and class II loci were covered by HLA typing, at four-digit resolution. Alongside the repertoire data, information on donor age, sex, ethnicity and CMV serostatus was compiled. Besides the first cohort of roughly 700 subjects, a separate validation cohort made up of around 120 different subjects was used. The study used immunosequencing to profile the T cell repertoires of under 700 subjects and linked those repertoires to cytomegalovirus serostatus. Across under 500 genotyped donors of the cohort, an average of roughly 230,000 unique TCR beta nucleotide sequences per donor were sequenced, and 15% to 20% of those sequences were non-productive. An earlier analysis of 500 to 650 of the donors applied high-throughput TCR beta sequencing to assess whether each TCR beta V gene segment acted as functional or pseudogenic. A later genetic analysis took genome-wide SNP genotypes for about 65% of the 666 donors and used that subset as a discovery cohort. In the later analysis, no new phenotypic data were used to find candidate immune exposures; instead, reliance was placed on TCR beta sequences and their occurrence across donors. A later analysis re-examined previously published TCR beta repertoires from more than 650 donors and added high-resolution HLA genotyping to investigate patterns of TCR occurrence. The study was designed to test whether signatures of past pathogen exposure could be identified by cataloging public T cell receptors. Five DR-DQ haplotypes were treated as single units for association and clustering because of strong linkage in the cohort. What the authors observed across the whole study: For the cohort, immune exposure information was limited to CMV serostatus. A further reported finding was that TCR beta sequences accurately predicted the HLA-A and HLA-B alleles for most subjects in the first cohort. In vitro tests confirmed that a few of the cytomegalovirus-associated TCR beta chains recognize cytomegalovirus antigens. An association between a missense DCLRE1C variant and V-gene and J-gene trimming of TCR beta chains was found in a later genetic analysis and replicated in an independent cohort. At a false discovery rate of 0.05, a later analysis linked about 16,000 TCR beta sequences to specific HLA alleles. In a later analysis, the rate of TCR association differed among HLA loci, with DRB1 alleles having the most associated TCRs and HLA-C alleles having the fewest. Strong co-occurrence of HLA alleles, especially DR and DQ, made assigning TCR associations to individual alleles difficult. Broadly in line with IMGT annotations, most TCR beta V segments showed up in productive rearrangements about 87% or about 30% of the time in an earlier analysis of around 550 of the donors. The authors suggested that the approach could potentially be generalized to other disease states and immunological phenotypes. Correlated functional status among segregating V segments might reflect linkage disequilibrium, but an unknown experimental factor could not be ruled out. Some IMGT-functional V segments, including TRBV6-2 and TRBV6-3, could not be distinguished by the 87-base-pair reads and were therefore excluded. The study listed 170 or so TCR beta chains as associated with cytomegalovirus. According to a later genetic analysis, donors in an Asian-associated ancestry cluster had fewer N-insertions in productive TCRs than the approximately 710-donor mean. In a later analysis, several top co-occurrence clusters were reported to appear linked to parvovirus B19, influenza, CMV and Epstein-Barr virus. The cohort was sequenced for TCR beta chains only, and without alpha or paired-chain data the features that could be detected were limited. Because counts were too low, about 18 rarely observed V segments, including chromosome 9 orphons, were excluded from the earlier analysis of around 640 of the donors. Across donors, most TCR sequences were observed very rarely, whereas some public TCRs were present in many individuals. A cluster of highly shared sequence variants was judged likely to represent a technical artifact of the sequencing pipeline. Cytomegalovirus status was reported to be diagnosed by the classifier with high specificity and sensitivity in both the original and validation cohorts. Because HLA typing was missing for some donors at each locus, association tests included only the typed subset. Sequencing depth was assumed to be roughly uniform across donors in the presence/absence analyses, though that assumption may not hold. A later analysis found that HLA-associated TCR beta chains were more clonally expanded and had lower generation probabilities than equally common non-associated chains. According to a later analysis, most CMV-associated TCR beta chains appeared to be HLA-restricted, and the HLA associations seemed to be driven largely by CMV exposure.

Germline trimming: 5 bases from V, 8 bases from J; junction bases outside gene matches: 6. The CDR3 numbers 14 residues from cysteine through phenylalanine. CDR3 DNA is the only sequence kept; it has 42 bases, read in frame from the first base. As encoded in the germline V gene, CDR1 is SGHTA while CDR2 is FQGTGA. Libraries were built with the immunoSEQ multiplex PCR assay. For the multiplex PCR, a mixture combining 60 forward primers for TCR Vbeta segments and 13 reverse primers for TCR Jbeta segments was used. The CDR3 region of rearranged TCR beta genes was amplified from genomic DNA by a multiplex PCR assay. On the Illumina HiSeq System, the amplified TCR beta libraries were sequenced as 87-base-pair reads. Regarding the original processing steps: Across the roughly 670 repertoires, a later analysis counted 75 million to 90 million unique TCR beta chains, 8.5 million to 12 million of which were shared by at least two donors. A nearest-neighbor algorithm error-corrected the raw reads and collapsed the reads into unique sequences, merging closely related sequences to remove PCR and sequencing errors. CDR3 sequences were aligned to IMGT reference sequences to assign V, D and J gene segments. Each retained sequence needed at least a six-nucleotide match to both a V gene segment and a J gene segment. Rearrangements were classified as productive when the CDR3 lacked stop codons and remained in frame with V and J, and all other rearrangements were classified as non-productive. Following IMGT convention, CDR3 was defined as the stretch from the second conserved V-encoded cysteine up to the conserved J-encoded phenylalanine. Sequences without an unambiguous match to a single V gene segment were excluded from the earlier analysis of about 640 of the donors. An earlier analysis of fewer than 750 of the donors called V segments functional above 56.7% productive rearrangements and segregating when the between-donor standard deviation exceeded 5%. A statistical classification framework was built to diagnose cytomegalovirus status from the catalog of TCR beta chain sequences. In a later analysis, V and J genes were assigned by comparing TCR nucleotide sequences against IMGT/GENE-DB human TR gene sequences. In a later analysis, CDR3 sequences and most-parsimonious VDJ recombination scenarios were assigned using the TCRdist pipeline. A later analysis defined each TCR beta chain by its CDR3 amino acid sequence plus V-gene family, and excluded reads lacking a unique V-gene family. In a later analysis, 500 to 700 highly shared, low-generation-probability nucleotide sequences were removed to address suspected cross-contamination and a sequencing artifact. In a later analysis, a clonal expansion index was calculated for each public chain from normalized within-repertoire ranks of inferred template counts. In a later analysis, generation probabilities were computed using a VDJ recombination model fitted to out-of-frame rearrangements, and the results were checked against IGoR. In a later analysis, TCR-TCR, TCR-HLA and TCR-CMV co-occurrence was scored with hypergeometric tests, and a repertoire-size bias correction was applied to TCR pairs. In a later analysis, false discovery rates were estimated by permuting HLA or CMV assignments 20 times. In a later analysis, co-occurring TCRs were grouped using DBSCAN, with TCRdist sequence similarity added in when clustering inside HLA-allele-positive subsets. Co-occurrence clustering excluded repertoires with fewer than 30,000 or more than 120,000 public chains, plus five with anomalous nucleotide sharing. TCRdb stores this immuneACCESS table with in-frame sequences only. Part of the clones is absent; in the studies checked, under half of the shortfall reflects unresolved V genes, and no reason is known for the rest. V and J calls and clone size are those listed in that table; D and trimming were worked out from the DNA. The table for this sample lists 140,000 to 150,000 clones; 80% to 85% of them were counted only once. The ten largest clones capture around 3.2% of the sample.

In total, fewer than 750 healthy bone marrow donors made up the cohort. At the time of sampling, all cohort members were nominally healthy, though unrecorded immune exposures were likely present. The donor was CMV seronegative and was included in the group of over 300 seronegative cohort members. A peripheral blood sample was provided by each donor, and peripheral blood mononuclear cells were used for TCR beta sequencing. Genomic DNA was extracted from the blood cell samples with the Qiagen DNeasy Blood Extraction Kit. Regarding this clone: This receptor's antigen is unknown. Per-base quality was not reported, and no clone a single base away is much larger than it.

The chain is made from TRBV7-3 and TRBJ1-1; 12 central nucleotides agree with TRBD1. The specimen was PBMCs. This sequence originates from a male donor in good health and CMV-seronegative. The nucleotide sequence is given as TGTGCCAGCAGCGGGACAGGGGGCGTATCGGAAGCTTTCTTT. This sequence encodes CASSGTGGVSEAFF.